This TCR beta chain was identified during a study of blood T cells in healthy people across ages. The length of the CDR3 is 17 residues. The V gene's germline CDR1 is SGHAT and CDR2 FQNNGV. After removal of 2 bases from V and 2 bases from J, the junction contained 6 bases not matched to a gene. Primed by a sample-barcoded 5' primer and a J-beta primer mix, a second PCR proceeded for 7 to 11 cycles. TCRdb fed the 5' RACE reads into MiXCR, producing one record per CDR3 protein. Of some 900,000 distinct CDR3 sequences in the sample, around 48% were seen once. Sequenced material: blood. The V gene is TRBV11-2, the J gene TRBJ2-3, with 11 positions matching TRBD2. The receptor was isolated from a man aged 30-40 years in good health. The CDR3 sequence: CASSLSLLAGDTDTQYF. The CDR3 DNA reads TGTGCCAGCAGCTTAAGTTTACTAGCGGGGGACACAGATACGCAGTATTTT.